This entry lists 27 T cell receptor beta chains sequenced from one sample in a study of cytomegalovirus exposure and HLA in healthy donors. The PCR used 60 Vbeta and 13 Jbeta primers. Sequencing was performed with immunoSEQ multiplex PCR; in TCRdb, only in-frame clones are kept and a portion is missing. The sample contains 150,000 to 200,000 clones, under 80% of which appear only once. Material: PBMCs. The receptor source for this set is a man aged 35 to 55 in good health and CMV-seronegative.

This clone has just a few counts. The chain has TRBV30 and TRBJ1-1; a possible D gene is TRBD1 (5 bases). The CDR3 has 14 amino acids. Germline V gene lookup returns CDR1 GTSNPN and CDR2 SVGIG (reference sequence). Trimming took 2 bases from V and 7 from J, leaving 17 bases between them. The CDR3 here is CAWSRGGMEIEAFF. CDR3 in DNA: TGTGCCTGGAGTCGGGGGGGGATGGAGATTGAAGCTTTCTTT.

This sequence joins TRBV30 and TRBJ1-2; D gene uncertain. The CDR3 contains 13 residues. Germline lookup yields CDR1 GTSNPN and CDR2 SVGIG (reference sequence). V shed 2 bases and J shed 5 bases, with 12 bases lying between them. The CDR3 nucleotides are TGTGCCTGGAGTCCTCCGGCGGGTTATGGCTACACCTTC. It translates to CAWSPPAGYGYTF.

Concerning this clone itself: One junction end does not reproduce the germline sequence, and a read error may be involved. This chain joins TRBV7-9 and TRBJ1-2, with D possibly being TRBD1 (6 bases). Germline assignment: CDR1 SEHNR and CDR2 FQNEAQ (reference sequence). The CDR3 loop spans 15 amino acids. Here the CDR3 DNA reads TGTTCCAGCAGCTTTCGCCAGGGGAAGTCTGAGGGCTACACCTTC. It encodes CSSSFRQGKSEGYTF.

This rearrangement joins TRBV6-6 to TRBJ2-2; 8 bases fit TRBD1. V was clipped by 5 bases and J by 4 bases; unmatched bases: 6. The CDR3 sequence is 15 residues long. Germline V gene data show CDR1 as MNHNY and CDR2 as SVGAGI (reference sequence). In DNA form, the CDR3 reads TGTGCCAGCAGTAAATGGACAGGGCTCACCGGGGAGCTGTTTTTT. This gives the protein CASSKWTGLTGELFF.

V and J are TRBV2 and TRBJ2-5, with a tentative D call TRBD2 (6 bases). CDR3 length: 15 amino acids. Germline V gives CDR1 SNHLY, CDR2 FYNNEI. V was clipped by 4 bases and J by 5 bases, with 17 bases between them. The CDR3 sequence is CASSGTTGSRETQYF. The CDR3 DNA reads as TGTGCCAGCAGTGGGACTACCGGGAGTCGTGAGACCCAGTACTTC.

The chain uses TRBV9 and TRBJ2-1, with TRBD1 as a possible D gene (7 bases). V was trimmed by 3 bases and J by 14 bases, leaving 18 bases between them. The CDR3 runs 13 residues. Germline CDR1 reads SGDLS; CDR2 reads YYNGEE. CDR3: CASSEEGAPGKFF. In DNA form, the CDR3 reads TGTGCCAGCAGCGAGGAGGGGGCGCCGGGGAAGTTCTTC.

This chain uses TRBV5-1 with TRBJ1-3; D is perhaps TRBD1 (5 bases). Germline CDR1 and CDR2: SGHRS and YFSETQ. The CDR3 is 17 residues long. With 2 bases removed from V and 0 bases from J, the gap between germline ends came to 15 bases. The CDR3 DNA follows: TGCGCCAGCAGCTTTCGCTCGGGGGAGTCCTCTGGAAACACCATATATTTT. Amino acids: CASSFRSGESSGNTIYF.

The chain recombines TRBV28 with TRBJ1-4; 9 bases map to TRBD1. The junction had 12 bases not matched to a gene; V was cut back by 2 bases and J by 2 bases. The CDR3 covers 19 residues. Germline CDR1 MDHEN, CDR2 SYDVKM. For the CDR3, the DNA is TGTGCCAGCAGTTTAGCTGGGACAGGGAGAATTGGTACTAATGAAAAACTGTTTTTT. Its protein product is CASSLAGTGRIGTNEKLFF. Full variable domain (rest looked up from reference TRBV28 and TRBJ1-4): DVKVTQSSRYLVKRTGEKVFLECVQDMDHENMFWYRQDPGLGLRLIYFSYDVKMKEKGDIPEGYSVSREKKERFSLILESASTNQTSMYLCASSLAGTGRIGTNEKLFFGSGTQLSVL.

This clone is a singleton in its sample. This sequence joins TRBV2 and TRBJ2-1, with D perhaps matching TRBD2 (7 bases). This CDR3 has 19 residues. Germline V CDR1 and CDR2: SNHLY, FYNNEI. Trimming stripped 2 bases from V and 6 bases from J, with 26 bases between. CDR3 sequence reads: CASSESPTPVGGGSNEQFF. The CDR3 bases are TGTGCCAGCAGTGAATCTCCGACCCCTGTTGGGGGGGGCAGCAATGAGCAGTTCTTC.

The V gene is TRBV25-1, the J gene TRBJ2-4; 7 positions agree with TRBD1. The CDR3 covers 17 residues. CDR1 is MGHDK, CDR2 SYGVNS, per germline. V lost 3 bases and J lost 5; bases outside the gene matches: 13. This CDR3 reads CASSDAPRQGTQNIQYF. CDR3 coding DNA: TGTGCCAGCAGTGATGCCCCAAGACAGGGTACTCAAAACATTCAGTACTTC.

This chain connects TRBV6-6 to TRBJ1-5; a weak D match, TRBD1 (5 bases). Germline lookup yields CDR1 MNHNY and CDR2 SVGAGI (reference sequence). CDR3 length equals 16 residues. V was clipped by 2 bases and J by 3 bases, with 14 bases between them. CDR3 DNA: TGTGCCAGCAGTTACGGGACGGAGGGTGACAATCAGCCCCAGCATTTT. Translation: CASSYGTEGDNQPQHF.

V is TRBV4-1 and J is TRBJ2-5; D is possibly TRBD1 (5 bases). Trimming left V 4 bases short and J 4 bases short, with 16 bases between. The germline CDR1 and CDR2 sequences are MGHRA and YSYEKL. This CDR3 contains 15 residues. The DNA for the CDR3 is TGCGCCAGCAGCCCCTCCGCGGACACCACAGAGACCCAGTACTTC. It encodes CASSPSADTTETQYF.

The rearrangement joins TRBV5-1 to TRBJ2-2; 7 nucleotides agree with TRBD1. Germline trimming cut 5 bases from V and 2 bases from J; bases unmatched to any gene: 3. CDR3 length equals 14 residues. Germline V gene data show CDR1 as SGHRS and CDR2 as YFSETQ. As DNA, the CDR3 is TGCGCCAGCAGGGGACAGACCAACACCGGGGAGCTGTTTTTT. Its protein is CASRGQTNTGELFF.

The rearrangement uses TRBV5-1 and TRBJ2-3; TRBD2 matches at 14 bases. This CDR3 is 17 amino acids long. CDR1 and CDR2 (germline): SGHRS, YFSETQ. With V trimmed by 0 bases and J by 2 bases, 2 bases remained unmatched. CDR3 in DNA: TGCGCCAGCAGCTTGGGACTAGCGGGAGGGCTCACAGATACGCAGTATTTT. It translates to CASSLGLAGGLTDTQYF.

This clone has more than one count but fewer than ten. Sequence at one end of the junction differs from germline and may be a read error. The rearrangement uses TRBV7-3 and TRBJ1-1; the match to TRBD1 covers 8 bases. Germline V gene sequence: CDR1 SGHTA, CDR2 FQGTGA. CDR3 length: 14 residues. Here the CDR3 reads CASSQGQGLAEAFF. CDR3 DNA: TGCGCCAGCAGCCAAGGACAGGGCCTAGCTGAAGCTTTCTTT.

The chain links TRBV14 to TRBJ1-1; D not certain. V was shortened by 5 bases and J by 7 bases, with 8 bases between the two germline ends. Germline CDR1 and CDR2: SGHDN and FVKESK. This CDR3 is 11 amino acids long. The DNA for the CDR3 is TGTGCCAGCAGCGCTAGTAGTGAAGCTTTCTTT. Protein sequence: CASSASSEAFF.

This clone has only a few counts. The chain combines TRBV27 with TRBJ2-7; 8 nucleotides agree with TRBD1. CDR1 MNHEY and CDR2 SMNVEV come from the germline V gene (reference sequence). V lost 5 bases to trimming and J lost 4 bases; unmatched junction nucleotides: 7. The CDR3 contains 14 residues. The CDR3 spells CASSDRDRTYEQYF. Here the CDR3 DNA reads TGTGCCAGCAGTGACCGGGACAGGACGTACGAGCAGTACTTC.

The chain employs TRBV7-2 and TRBJ2-3, with 9 positions matching TRBD2. Germline CDR1 is SGHTA and CDR2 is FQGNSA. The CDR3 covers 15 residues. V lost 3 bases to trimming and J lost 3 bases; unmatched junction nucleotides: 4. CDR3 amino acids: CASSFLAGATDTQYF. CDR3 in DNA: TGTGCCAGCAGCTTCTTAGCGGGAGCGACAGATACGCAGTATTTT.

The chain is built from TRBV28 and TRBJ2-2; a possible D gene is TRBD1 (6 bases). Trimming left V 6 bases short and J 9 bases short, with 11 bases between. Germline-derived CDR1 and CDR2 are MDHEN and SYDVKM. This CDR3 has 12 residues. The chain's CDR3 is CASSGDIRELFF. The CDR3 coding sequence is TGTGCCAGCAGCGGGGACATCCGGGAGCTGTTTTTT.

This chain uses TRBV30 with TRBJ1-2, with D perhaps TRBD1 (6 bases). CDR3 length: 14 residues. CDR1 GTSNPN and CDR2 SVGIG come from the germline V gene (reference sequence). V lost 1 base to trimming and J lost 6 bases, with 15 bases between them. The CDR3: CAWSAIGGRNGYTF. The DNA of the CDR3 is TGTGCCTGGAGTGCCATAGGGGGAAGGAATGGCTACACCTTC.

The chain is built from TRBV5-1 and TRBJ2-5, with TRBD2 matching 10 bases. Germline lookup yields CDR1 SGHRS and CDR2 YFSETQ. V dropped 7 bases and J dropped 5; count of bases not matched to a gene: 5. This CDR3 has 13 amino acids. The CDR3 region is CASLAGVGETQYF. DNA for the CDR3: TGCGCCAGCCTAGCGGGAGTTGGGGAGACCCAGTACTTC.

The V call is TRBV30, the J call TRBJ2-5; 12 bases line up with TRBD2. Germline V gives CDR1 GTSNPN, CDR2 SVGIG (reference sequence). V lost 1 base and J lost 8; bases outside the gene matches: 5. The CDR3 loop spans 14 amino acids. CDR3 DNA: TGTGCCTGGAGTGAGGGACTAGCGGGCGCTACCCAGTACTTC. Residues: CAWSEGLAGATQYF. The full variable domain, with the rest looked up from reference TRBV30 and TRBJ2-5, is SQTIHQWPATLVQPVGSPLSLECTVEGTSNPNLYWYRQAAGRGLQLLFYSVGIGQISSEVPQNLSASRPQDRQFILSSKKLLLSDSGFYLCAWSEGLAGATQYFGPGTRLLVL.

The V gene is TRBV5-1, the J gene TRBJ2-7, with D maybe TRBD2 (6 bases). Looked up from germline, CDR1 is SGHRS and CDR2 is YFSETQ. V was trimmed by 3 bases and J by 5 bases, leaving 12 bases between them. The CDR3 runs to 13 residues. The CDR3 protein is CASSSQTSNEQYF. CDR3 bases: TGCGCCAGCAGCTCTCAGACTAGTAACGAGCAGTACTTC.

For this clone: The junction departs from germline at one end; a sequencing error may be responsible. The V and J genes are TRBV7-9 and TRBJ1-3; weak D call: TRBD1 (5 bases). The CDR3 length is 16 residues. The germline gives CDR1 SEHNR, CDR2 FQNEAQ (reference sequence). The CDR3 is CSSSQAGGGSGNTIYF. DNA of the CDR3: TGTTCCAGCAGCCAAGCTGGGGGGGGCTCTGGAAACACCATATATTTT.

The rearrangement uses TRBV9 and TRBJ2-1, with a tentative D call TRBD2 (5 bases). Trimming took 2 bases from V and 6 from J, leaving 12 bases between them. CDR1 and CDR2 from the germline V gene are SGDLS and YYNGEE. This CDR3 contains 14 residues. CDR3 sequence reads: CASSVGLTFNEQFF. The CDR3 DNA reads TGTGCCAGCAGCGTCGGACTGACGTTCAATGAGCAGTTCTTC.

This clone was seen only a few times. The chain combines TRBV6-6 with TRBJ2-5; 8 positions match TRBD1. This CDR3 region has 14 residues. V dropped 5 bases and J dropped 5; count of bases not matched to a gene: 7. Per germline, CDR1 MNHNY and CDR2 SVGAGI (reference sequence). The CDR3 nucleotides read TGTGCCAGCAGTCGGAACAGGGGGACTGAGACCCAGTACTTC. Its protein is CASSRNRGTETQYF.

This clone came up once. V is TRBV6-1 and J is TRBJ1-6, with TRBD1 matching 7 bases. CDR3 length equals 13 residues. The germline V gene encodes CDR1 MNHNS and CDR2 SASEGT. V trimming: 9 bases; J trimming: 5 bases; junction bases outside the gene matches: 4. The CDR3 DNA reads TGTGCCAGGGGACAGCTTGATAATTCACCCCTCCACTTT. It is translated as CARGQLDNSPLHF.